Reported below is one T cell receptor beta chain. The data originate from a study of shared clonotypes between healthy human individuals. The CDR3 has 15 amino acids. CDR1 and CDR2 (germline): SEHNR, FQNEAQ (reference sequence). With 4 bases removed from V and 2 bases from J, the gap between germline ends came to 14 bases. The assay was immunoSEQ multiplex PCR, and TCRdb's table has in-frame clones only and misses some. Altogether around 690,000 clones are present, 90% being singletons, with the ten largest covering roughly 36%. CD8 memory was a combination that joined CD45RO+ cells with CCR7-negative CD45RA+ TemRA cells.

The sequenced material came from memory CD8+ T cells from PBMCs. Subset: CD45RO+ cells pooled with CCR7-negative TemRA cells. The TCR comes from a young man in good health. Some clones in this sample may be carry-over from other donors' samples. This sequence joins TRBV7-9 and TRBJ2-5, with unresolved D. CDR3 in amino acids: CASSYRRAHQETQYF. CDR3 nucleotides: TGTGCCAGCAGCTATCGGAGAGCACATCAAGAGACCCAGTACTTC. Complete variable domain (other parts from reference TRBV7-9 and TRBJ2-5): DTGVSQNPRHKITKRGQNVTFRCDPISEHNRLYWYRQTLGQGPEFLTYFQNEAQLEKSRLLSDRFSAERPKGSFSTLEIQRTEQGDSAMYLCASSYRRAHQETQYFGPGTRLLVL.